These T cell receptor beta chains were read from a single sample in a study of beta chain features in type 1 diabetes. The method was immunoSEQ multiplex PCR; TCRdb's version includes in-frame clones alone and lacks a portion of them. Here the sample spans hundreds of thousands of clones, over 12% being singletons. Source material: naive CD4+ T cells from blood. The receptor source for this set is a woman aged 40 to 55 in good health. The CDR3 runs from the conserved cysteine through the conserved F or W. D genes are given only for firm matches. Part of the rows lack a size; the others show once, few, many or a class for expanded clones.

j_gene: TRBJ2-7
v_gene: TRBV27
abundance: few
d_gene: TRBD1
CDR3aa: CASSSTAGQGALKWYEQYF
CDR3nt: TGTGCCAGCAGTTCTACCGCGGGGCAGGGGGCGTTAAAATGGTACGAGCAGTACTTC

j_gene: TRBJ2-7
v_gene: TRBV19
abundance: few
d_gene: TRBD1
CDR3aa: CASRTRGQGIAYEQYF
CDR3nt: TGTGCCAGTAGGACTAGGGGACAGGGGATAGCCTACGAGCAGTACTTC

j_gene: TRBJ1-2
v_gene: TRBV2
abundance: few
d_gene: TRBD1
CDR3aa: CASSELRDSYGYTF
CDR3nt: TGTGCCAGCAGTGAACTGAGGGACAGCTATGGCTACACCTTC

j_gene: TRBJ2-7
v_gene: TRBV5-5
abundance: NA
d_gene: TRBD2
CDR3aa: CASGQAGGFYEQYF
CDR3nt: TGTGCCAGCGGTCAAGCGGGGGGCTTCTACGAGCAGTACTTC

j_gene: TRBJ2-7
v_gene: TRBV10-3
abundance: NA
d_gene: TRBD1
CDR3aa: CAARGTGVHEQYF
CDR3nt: TGTGCCGCCAGGGGGACAGGGGTCCACGAGCAGTACTTC

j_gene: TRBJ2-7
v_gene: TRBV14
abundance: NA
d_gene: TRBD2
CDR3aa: CASSELLAAAYEQYF
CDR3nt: TGTGCCAGCAGCGAATTACTAGCGGCGGCTTACGAGCAGTACTTC

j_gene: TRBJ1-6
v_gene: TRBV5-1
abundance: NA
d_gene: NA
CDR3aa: CASSLGQDNSPLHF
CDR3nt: TGCGCCAGCAGCTTGGGACAGGATAATTCACCCCTCCACTTT

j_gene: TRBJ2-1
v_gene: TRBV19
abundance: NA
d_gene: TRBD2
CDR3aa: CASTSSSGGARNEQFF
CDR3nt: TGTGCCAGTACTTCCTCTAGCGGGGGGGCTCGCAATGAGCAGTTCTTC

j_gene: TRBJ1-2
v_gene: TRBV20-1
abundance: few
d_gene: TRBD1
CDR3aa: CSVGQGHGYTF
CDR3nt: TGCAGTGTGGGACAGGGACATGGCTACACCTTC

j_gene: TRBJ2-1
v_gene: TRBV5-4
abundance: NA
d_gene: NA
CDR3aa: CASTRTGGLYNEQFF
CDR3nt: TGTGCCAGCACGAGGACAGGAGGGCTCTACAATGAGCAGTTCTTC

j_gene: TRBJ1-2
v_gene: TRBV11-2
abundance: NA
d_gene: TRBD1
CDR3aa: CASSLKRTGAGYGYTF
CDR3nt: TGTGCCAGCAGCCTTAAACGGACAGGGGCGGGTTATGGCTACACCTTC

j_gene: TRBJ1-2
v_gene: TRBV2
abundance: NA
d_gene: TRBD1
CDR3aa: CASSTGQALDYGYTF
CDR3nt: TGTGCCAGCAGTACCGGACAGGCCCTTGACTATGGCTACACCTTC

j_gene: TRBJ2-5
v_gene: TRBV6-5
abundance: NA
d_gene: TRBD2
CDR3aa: CASSSEAGGQETQYF
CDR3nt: TGTGCCAGCAGTTCCGAAGCGGGGGGACAAGAGACCCAGTACTTC

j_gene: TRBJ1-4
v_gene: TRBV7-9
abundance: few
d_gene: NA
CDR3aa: CASSSGRNEKLFF
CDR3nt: TGTGCCAGCAGCTCCGGCAGGAATGAAAAACTGTTTTTT

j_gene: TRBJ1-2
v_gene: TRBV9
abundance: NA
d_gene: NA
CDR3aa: CASSVDGRGIGYGYTF
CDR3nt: TGTGCCAGCAGCGTAGATGGGCGGGGTATCGGCTATGGCTACACCTTC

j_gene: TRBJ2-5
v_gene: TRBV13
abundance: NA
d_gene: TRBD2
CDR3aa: CASRTSGPQETQYF
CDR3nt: TGTGCCAGTAGGACTAGCGGGCCACAAGAGACCCAGTACTTC

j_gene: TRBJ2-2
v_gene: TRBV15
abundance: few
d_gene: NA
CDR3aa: CATSRDDAGWAGELFF
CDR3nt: TGTGCCACCAGCAGAGATGACGCAGGGTGGGCCGGGGAGCTGTTTTTT

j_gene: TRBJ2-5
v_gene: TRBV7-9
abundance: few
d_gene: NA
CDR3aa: CASSEIKGPGTQYF
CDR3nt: TGTGCCAGCAGCGAAATAAAGGGGCCGGGGACCCAGTACTTC

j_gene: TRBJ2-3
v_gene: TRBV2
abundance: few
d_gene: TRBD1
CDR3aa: CASSVRQGSTDTQYF
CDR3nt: TGTGCCAGCAGTGTTCGACAGGGGTCCACAGATACGCAGTATTTT

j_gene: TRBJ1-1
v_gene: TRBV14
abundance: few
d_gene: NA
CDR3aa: CASSQVGATSTEAFF
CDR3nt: TGTGCCAGCAGCCAGGTTGGGGCTACAAGCACTGAAGCTTTCTTT

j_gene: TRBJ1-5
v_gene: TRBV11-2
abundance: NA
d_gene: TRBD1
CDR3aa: CASTGTGHNQPQHF
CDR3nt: TGTGCCAGCACCGGGACAGGCCACAATCAGCCCCAGCATTTT

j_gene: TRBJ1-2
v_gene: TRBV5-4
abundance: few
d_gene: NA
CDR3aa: CASSAQGRVVVAGYTF
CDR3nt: TGTGCCAGCAGCGCCCAGGGGCGGGTGGTAGTGGCTGGCTACACCTTC

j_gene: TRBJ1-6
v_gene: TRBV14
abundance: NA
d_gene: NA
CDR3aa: CASSQVGTINSPLHF
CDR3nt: TGTGCCAGCAGCCAAGTCGGGACAATAAATTCACCCCTCCACTTT

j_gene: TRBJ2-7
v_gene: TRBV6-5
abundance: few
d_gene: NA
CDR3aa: CASSPGSRGSYEQYF
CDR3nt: TGTGCCAGCAGTCCAGGGTCCCGCGGCTCCTACGAGCAGTACTTC

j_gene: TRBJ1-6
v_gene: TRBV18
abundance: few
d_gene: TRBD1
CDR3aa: CASSPLDRGMGPLHF
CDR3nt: TGTGCCAGCTCACCACTTGACAGGGGCATGGGTCCCCTCCACTTT

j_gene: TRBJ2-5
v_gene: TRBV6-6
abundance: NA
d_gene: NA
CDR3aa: CASSLIKREETQYF
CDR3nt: TGTGCCAGCAGCCTTATCAAGCGTGAAGAGACCCAGTACTTC

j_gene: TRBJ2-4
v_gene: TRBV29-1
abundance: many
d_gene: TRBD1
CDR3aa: CSVVRYQGVQYF
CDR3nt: TGCAGCGTTGTTCGGTATCAGGGGGTTCAGTACTTC

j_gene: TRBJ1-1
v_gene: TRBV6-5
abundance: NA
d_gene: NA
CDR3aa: CASSRQPAVTEAFF
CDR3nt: TGTGCCAGCAGTCGACAGCCCGCGGTAACTGAAGCTTTCTTT

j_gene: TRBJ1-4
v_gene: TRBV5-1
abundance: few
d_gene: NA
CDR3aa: CASSPTGSNEKLFF
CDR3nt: TGCGCCAGCAGCCCAACAGGGTCCAATGAAAAACTGTTTTTT

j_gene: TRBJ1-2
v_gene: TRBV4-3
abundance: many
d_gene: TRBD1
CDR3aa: CASSQDMQGAGRGYTF
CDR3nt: TGCGCCAGCAGCCAAGATATGCAGGGGGCGGGGAGAGGCTACACCTTC

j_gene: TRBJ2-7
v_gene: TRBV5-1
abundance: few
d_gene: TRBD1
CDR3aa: CASSLDGQGYEQYF
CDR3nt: TGCGCCAGCAGCTTGGATGGACAGGGCTACGAGCAGTACTTC

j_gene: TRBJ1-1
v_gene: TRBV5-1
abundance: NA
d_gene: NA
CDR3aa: CASSSTGVGAEAFF
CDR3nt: TGCGCCAGCAGCTCGACGGGGGTGGGTGCTGAAGCTTTCTTT

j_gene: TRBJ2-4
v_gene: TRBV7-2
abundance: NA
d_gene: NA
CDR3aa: CASSFGEGVNIQYF
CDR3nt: TGTGCCAGCAGCTTTGGCGAGGGAGTCAACATTCAGTACTTC

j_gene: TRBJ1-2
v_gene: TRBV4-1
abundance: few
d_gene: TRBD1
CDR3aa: CASSRDRGYLDYGYTF
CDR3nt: TGCGCCAGCAGCCGGGACAGGGGGTATTTAGACTATGGCTACACCTTC

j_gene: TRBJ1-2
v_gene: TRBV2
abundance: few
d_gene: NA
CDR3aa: CASREAGQPNYGYTF
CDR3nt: TGTGCCAGCAGGGAAGCGGGACAACCTAACTATGGCTACACCTTC

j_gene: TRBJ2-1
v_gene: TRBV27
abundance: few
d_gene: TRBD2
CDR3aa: CASSVPSGGGPSYNEQFF
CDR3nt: TGTGCCAGCAGTGTACCCTCTGGCGGGGGTCCTTCCTACAATGAGCAGTTCTTC

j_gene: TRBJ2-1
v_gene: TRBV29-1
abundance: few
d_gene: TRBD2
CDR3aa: CSAGLVSNEQFF
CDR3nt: TGCAGCGCAGGACTAGTTAGCAATGAGCAGTTCTTC

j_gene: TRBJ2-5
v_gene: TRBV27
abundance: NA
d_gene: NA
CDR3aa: CATRLRGGPGTQYF
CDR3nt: TGTGCCACCCGTCTAAGGGGGGGTCCCGGGACCCAGTACTTC

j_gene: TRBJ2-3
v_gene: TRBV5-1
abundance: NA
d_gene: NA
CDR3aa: CASSQQAADTQYF
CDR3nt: TGCGCCAGCAGCCAACAGGCTGCAGATACGCAGTATTTT

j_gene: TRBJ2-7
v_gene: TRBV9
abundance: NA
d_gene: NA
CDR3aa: CASSVDPGTYEQYF
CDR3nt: TGTGCCAGCAGCGTAGATCCGGGAACCTACGAGCAGTACTTC

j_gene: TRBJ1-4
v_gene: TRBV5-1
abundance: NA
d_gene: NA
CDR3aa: CASSFTPTEKNEKLFF
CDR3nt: TGCGCCAGCAGCTTTACGCCGACAGAGAAAAATGAAAAACTGTTTTTT

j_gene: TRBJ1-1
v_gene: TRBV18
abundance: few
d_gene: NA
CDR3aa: CASSPQGYTEAFF
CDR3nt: TGTGCCAGCTCACCTCAGGGGTACACTGAAGCTTTCTTT

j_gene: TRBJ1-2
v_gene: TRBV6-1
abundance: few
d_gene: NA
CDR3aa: CASSETGLRGYTF
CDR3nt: TGTGCCAGCAGTGAGACAGGTTTGCGAGGCTACACCTTC

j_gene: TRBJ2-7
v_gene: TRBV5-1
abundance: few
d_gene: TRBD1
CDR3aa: CASSSTGTGAYEQYF
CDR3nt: TGCGCCAGCAGCTCCACCGGGACAGGGGCCTACGAGCAGTACTTC